The clone carrying this T cell receptor (beta chain) showed up many times. Among ophthalmopathy patients, the Clinical Activity Score reached at least 3, the NOSPECS grade reached at least 4, and duration remained under 3 months. Pregnant or lactating patients were excluded, as were those with uncontrolled infection or other autoimmune disease. Per germline, CDR1 SGHAT and CDR2 FQNNGV. J lost 3 bases, V lost 5 bases, and 10 bases had no gene match. The CDR3 length is 15 residues. The sample originates from a study of T cells in Graves' hyperthyroidism and ophthalmopathy. Authors of the study amplified TCR beta CDR3 regions from RNA transcripts. The TCR CDR3 first-round RT-PCR relied on the HTBI primer set. One entry per CDR3 protein results from TCRdb running MiXCR on the multiplex PCR reads. This table has about half a million distinct CDR3 sequences, approximately 22% appearing once.

This receptor was identified in a woman aged 70-85 years with Graves' ophthalmopathy. The specimen sequenced was blood. V and J are TRBV11-2 and TRBJ2-7; 7 bases line up with TRBD1. CDR3 coding DNA: TGTGCCAGCAGCCGCCCGACAGGGCGGAGCTACGAGCAGTACTTC. Translating gives CASSRPTGRSYEQYF.